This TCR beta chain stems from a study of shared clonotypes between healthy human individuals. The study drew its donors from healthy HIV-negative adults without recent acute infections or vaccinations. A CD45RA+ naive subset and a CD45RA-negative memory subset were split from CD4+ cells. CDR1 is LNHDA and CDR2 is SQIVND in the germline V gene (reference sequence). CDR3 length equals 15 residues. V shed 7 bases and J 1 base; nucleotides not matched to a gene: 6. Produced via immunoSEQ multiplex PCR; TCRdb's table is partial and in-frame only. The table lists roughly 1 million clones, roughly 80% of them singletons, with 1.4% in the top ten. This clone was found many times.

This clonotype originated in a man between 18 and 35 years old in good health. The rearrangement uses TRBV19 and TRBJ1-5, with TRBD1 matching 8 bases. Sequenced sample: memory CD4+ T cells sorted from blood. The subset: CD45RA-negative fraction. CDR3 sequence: CASNFGTGSNQPQHF. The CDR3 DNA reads TGTGCCAGTAATTTCGGGACAGGAAGCAATCAGCCCCAGCATTTT. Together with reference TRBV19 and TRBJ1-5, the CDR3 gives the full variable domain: DGGITQSPKYLFRKEGQNVTLSCEQNLNHDAMYWYRQDPGQGLRLIYYSQIVNDFQKGDIAEGYSVSREKKESFPLTVTSAQKNPTAFYLCASNFGTGSNQPQHFGDGTRLSIL.